In this sample, the clone carrying this TCR beta chain turned up many times. Its antigen is currently unknown. The data stem from a study of blood T cells in healthy people across ages. Trimming cost V 4 bases and J 2 bases, with 6 bases left between them. This CDR3 has 12 residues. Each individual donor underwent a draw of about 9.1 milliliters of peripheral blood. Every sample had a minimum of 7 million PBMCs isolated. The study, taken as a whole, reports: Across the age range, TCR beta diversity per million T cells fell in a roughly linear way.

The authors ran a second PCR of 7 to 11 cycles using a sample-barcoded 5' primer and a J-beta primer mix. Unique molecular identifiers of 12 random nucleotides labeled each cDNA. TCRdb re-derived calls from the 5' RACE reads in MiXCR, one entry per CDR3 protein. This table holds around 800,000 distinct CDR3 sequences, about half found once. Sequencing used blood. The rearrangement uses TRBV12-3 or TRBV12-4 and TRBJ2-7; D remains ambiguous. The source of this sequence is a man aged 80 or over in good health. In nucleotides, the CDR3 is TGTGCCAGCAGTTACGTCCCCTACGAGCAGTACTTC. Residues: CASSYVPYEQYF.